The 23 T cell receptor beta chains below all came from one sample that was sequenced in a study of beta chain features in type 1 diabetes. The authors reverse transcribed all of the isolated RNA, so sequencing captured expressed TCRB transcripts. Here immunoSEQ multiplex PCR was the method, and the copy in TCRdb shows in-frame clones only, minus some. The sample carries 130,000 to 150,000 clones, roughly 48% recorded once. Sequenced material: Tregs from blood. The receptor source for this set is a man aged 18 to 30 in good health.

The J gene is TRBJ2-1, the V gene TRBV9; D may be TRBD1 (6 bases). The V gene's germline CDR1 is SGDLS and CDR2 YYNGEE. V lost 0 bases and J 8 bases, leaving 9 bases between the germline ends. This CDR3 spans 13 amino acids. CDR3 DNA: TGTGCCAGCAGCGTAGCAGGGGTAGATGAGCAGTTCTTC. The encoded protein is CASSVAGVDEQFF.

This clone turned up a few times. The CDR3 coding sequence is TGTGCCAGCAGCCCCGGACAGGGGGCACATTCACCCCTCCACTTT. This gives the protein CASSPGQGAHSPLHF. This chain links TRBV4-2 with TRBJ1-6, with 11 bases fitting TRBD1. With V trimmed by 4 bases and J by 8 bases, 4 bases remained unmatched. Germline V lookup: CDR1 LGHNA, CDR2 YNFKEQ. The CDR3 contains 15 residues.

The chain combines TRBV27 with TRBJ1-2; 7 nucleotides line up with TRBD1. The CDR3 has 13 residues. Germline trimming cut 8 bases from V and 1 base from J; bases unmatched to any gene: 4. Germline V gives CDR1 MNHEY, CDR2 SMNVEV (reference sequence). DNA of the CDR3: TGTGCCAGCTCGCGACAGGGTAACTATGGCTACACCTTC. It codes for CASSRQGNYGYTF.

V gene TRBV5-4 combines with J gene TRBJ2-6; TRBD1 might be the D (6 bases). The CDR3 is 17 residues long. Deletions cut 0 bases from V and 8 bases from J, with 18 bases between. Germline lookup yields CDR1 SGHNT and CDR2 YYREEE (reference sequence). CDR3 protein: CASSLELRDTTSNVLTF. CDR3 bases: TGTGCCAGCAGCTTGGAGTTACGGGACACAACCTCCAACGTCCTGACTTTC.

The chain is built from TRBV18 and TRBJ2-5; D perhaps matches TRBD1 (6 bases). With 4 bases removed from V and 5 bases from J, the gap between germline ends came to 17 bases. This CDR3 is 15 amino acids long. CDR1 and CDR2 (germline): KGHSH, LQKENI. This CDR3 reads CASSLRDTDMETQYF. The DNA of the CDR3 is TGTGCCAGCTCACTCCGGGACACTGATATGGAGACCCAGTACTTC.

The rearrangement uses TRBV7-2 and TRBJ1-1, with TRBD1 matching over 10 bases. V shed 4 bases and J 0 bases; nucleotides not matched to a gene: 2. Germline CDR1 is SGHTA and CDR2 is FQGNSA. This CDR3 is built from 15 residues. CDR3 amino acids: CASSWGTGVNTEAFF. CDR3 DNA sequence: TGTGCCAGCAGCTGGGGGACAGGGGTGAACACTGAAGCTTTCTTT.

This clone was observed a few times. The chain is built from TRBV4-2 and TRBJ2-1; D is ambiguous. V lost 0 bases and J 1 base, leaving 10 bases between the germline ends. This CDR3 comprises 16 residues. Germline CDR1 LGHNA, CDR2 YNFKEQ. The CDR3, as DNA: TGTGCCAGCAGCCAAGAAGAAGTAGTGTCCTACAATGAGCAGTTCTTC. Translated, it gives CASSQEEVVSYNEQFF.

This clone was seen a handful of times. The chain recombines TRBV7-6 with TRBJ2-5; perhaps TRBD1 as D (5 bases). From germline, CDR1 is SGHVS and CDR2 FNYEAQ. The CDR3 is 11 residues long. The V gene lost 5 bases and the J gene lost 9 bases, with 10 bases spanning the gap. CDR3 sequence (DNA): TGTGCCAGCAGCGTAGGGGCTTCCCAGTACTTC. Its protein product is CASSVGASQYF.

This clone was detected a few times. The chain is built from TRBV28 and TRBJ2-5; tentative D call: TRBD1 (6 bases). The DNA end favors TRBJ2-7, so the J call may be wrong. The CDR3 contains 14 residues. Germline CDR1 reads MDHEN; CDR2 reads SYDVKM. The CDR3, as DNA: TGTGCCAGCAGTCAAGGACAGTCCATCTACGAGCAGTACTTC. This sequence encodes CASSQGQSIYEQYF.

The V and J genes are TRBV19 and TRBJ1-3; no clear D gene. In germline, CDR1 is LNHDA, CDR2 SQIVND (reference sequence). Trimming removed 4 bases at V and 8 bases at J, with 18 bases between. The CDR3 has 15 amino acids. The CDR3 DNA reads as TGTGCCAGTAGTAAAGCCCGCCGTACGCTGGACACCATATATTTT. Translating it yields CASSKARRTLDTIYF.

The CDR3 DNA sequence: TGTGCCACCAGCAGAGATCAGACACCAACTAATGAAAAACTGTTTTTT. As protein: CATSRDQTPTNEKLFF. This chain joins TRBV15 and TRBJ1-4, with D hard to call. The CDR3 is 16 amino acids. V was clipped by 0 bases and J by 0 bases, with 8 bases between them. Per germline, CDR1 LNHNV and CDR2 YYDKDF (reference sequence). Looking up the rest from reference TRBV15 and TRBJ1-4 gives the full variable domain: DAMVIQNPRYQVTQFGKPVTLSCSQTLNHNVMYWYQQKSSQAPKLLFHYYDKDFNNEADTPDNFQSRRPNTSFCFLDIRSPGLGDTAMYLCATSRDQTPTNEKLFFGSGTQLSVL.

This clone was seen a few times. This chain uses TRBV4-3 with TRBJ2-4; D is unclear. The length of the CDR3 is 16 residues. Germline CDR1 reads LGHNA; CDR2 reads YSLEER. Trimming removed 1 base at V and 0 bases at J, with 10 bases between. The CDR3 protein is CASSQGSPIAKNIQYF. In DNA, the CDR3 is TGCGCCAGCAGCCAAGGTTCGCCTATAGCCAAAAACATTCAGTACTTC.

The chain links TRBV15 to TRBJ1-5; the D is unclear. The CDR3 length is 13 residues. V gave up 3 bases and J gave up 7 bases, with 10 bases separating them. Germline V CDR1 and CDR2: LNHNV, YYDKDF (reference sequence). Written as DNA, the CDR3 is TGTGCCACCAGCAGCCTACTTATACAGCCCCAGCATTTT. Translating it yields CATSSLLIQPQHF.

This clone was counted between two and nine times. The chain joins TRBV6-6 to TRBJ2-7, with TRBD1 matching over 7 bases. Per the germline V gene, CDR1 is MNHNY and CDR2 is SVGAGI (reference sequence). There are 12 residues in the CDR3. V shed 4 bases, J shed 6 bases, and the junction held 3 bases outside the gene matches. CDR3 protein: CASSFNRGEQYF. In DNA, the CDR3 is TGTGCCAGCAGTTTCAACAGGGGCGAGCAGTACTTC.

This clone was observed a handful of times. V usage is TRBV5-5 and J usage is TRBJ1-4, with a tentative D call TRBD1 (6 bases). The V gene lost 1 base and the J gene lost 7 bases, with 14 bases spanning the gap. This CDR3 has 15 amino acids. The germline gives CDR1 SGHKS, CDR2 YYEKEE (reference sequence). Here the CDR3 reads CASSLLARGSEKLFF. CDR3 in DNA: TGTGCCAGCAGCTTGTTGGCTAGGGGGTCTGAAAAACTGTTTTTT.

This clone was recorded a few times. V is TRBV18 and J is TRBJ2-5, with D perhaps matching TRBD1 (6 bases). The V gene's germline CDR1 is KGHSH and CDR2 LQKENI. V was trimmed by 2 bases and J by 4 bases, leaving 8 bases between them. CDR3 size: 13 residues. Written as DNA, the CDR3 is TGTGCCAGCTCACCAGGGACACTAGAGACCCAGTACTTC. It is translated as CASSPGTLETQYF.

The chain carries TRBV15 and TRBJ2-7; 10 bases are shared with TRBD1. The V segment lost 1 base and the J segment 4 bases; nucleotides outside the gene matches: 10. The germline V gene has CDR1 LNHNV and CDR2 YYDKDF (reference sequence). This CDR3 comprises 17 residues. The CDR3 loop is CATSRASGTGVGYEQYF. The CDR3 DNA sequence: TGTGCCACCAGCAGAGCATCCGGGACAGGGGTCGGGTACGAGCAGTACTTC.

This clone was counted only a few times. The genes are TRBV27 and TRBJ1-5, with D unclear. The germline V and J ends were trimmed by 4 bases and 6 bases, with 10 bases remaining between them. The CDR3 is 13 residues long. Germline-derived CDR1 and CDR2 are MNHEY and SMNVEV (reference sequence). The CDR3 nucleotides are TGTGCCAGCAGTTCGACTCGGGGTCAGCCCCAGCATTTT. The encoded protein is CASSSTRGQPQHF.

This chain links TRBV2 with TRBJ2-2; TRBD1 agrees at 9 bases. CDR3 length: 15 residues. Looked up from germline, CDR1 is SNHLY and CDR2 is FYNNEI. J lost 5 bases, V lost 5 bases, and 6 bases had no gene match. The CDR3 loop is CASSRQGGHTGELFF. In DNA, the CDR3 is TGTGCCAGCAGTCGACAGGGGGGTCATACCGGGGAGCTGTTTTTT.

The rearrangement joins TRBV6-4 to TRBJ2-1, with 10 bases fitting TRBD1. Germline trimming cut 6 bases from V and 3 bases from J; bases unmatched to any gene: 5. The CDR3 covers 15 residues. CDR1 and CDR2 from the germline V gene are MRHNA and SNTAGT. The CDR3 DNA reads TGTGCCAGCAGGGAGGGGACAGGGGTCTACAATGAGCAGTTCTTC. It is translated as CASREGTGVYNEQFF.

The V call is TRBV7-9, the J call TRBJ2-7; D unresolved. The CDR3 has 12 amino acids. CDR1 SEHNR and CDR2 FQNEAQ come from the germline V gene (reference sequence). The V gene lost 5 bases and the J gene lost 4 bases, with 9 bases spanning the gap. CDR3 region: CASSLSRYEQYF. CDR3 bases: TGTGCCAGCAGCCTCTCCAGATACGAGCAGTACTTC.

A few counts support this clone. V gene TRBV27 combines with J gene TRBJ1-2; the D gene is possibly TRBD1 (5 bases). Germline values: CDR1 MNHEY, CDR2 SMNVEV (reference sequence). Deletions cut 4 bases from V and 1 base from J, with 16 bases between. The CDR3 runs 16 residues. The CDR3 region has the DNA TGTGCCAGCAGTTCCCGCCCCAGGGCCTTTAACTATGGCTACACCTTC. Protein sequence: CASSSRPRAFNYGYTF.

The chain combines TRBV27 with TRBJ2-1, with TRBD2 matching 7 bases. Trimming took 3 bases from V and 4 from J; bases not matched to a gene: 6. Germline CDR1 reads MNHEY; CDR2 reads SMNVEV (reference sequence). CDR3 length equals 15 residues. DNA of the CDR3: TGTGCCAGCAGTTTCGAGGCGGGGGTTTACAATGAGCAGTTCTTC. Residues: CASSFEAGVYNEQFF.